The sequence of this T cell receptor (beta chain) was determined in a study of early T cells in non-severe SARS-CoV-2 infection. In the study overall: Sequencing of bulk RNA from unsorted whole blood was done, without chain pairing.

Germline V gives CDR1 SGHVS, CDR2 FNYEAQ. The CDR3 runs 15 residues. The ends were cut back, 5 bases at V and 6 bases at J, with 17 bases in the middle. Unique molecular identifiers (one per individual cDNA molecule) were attached. TCRdb re-called the 5' RACE reads with MiXCR, one entry per CDR3 protein. Here the sample spans approximately 38,000 distinct CDR3 sequences, more than 4% being singletons. In its sample, this clonotype was seen a few times. What it recognizes is unknown. Study outcomes and limitations: A preference for anti-spike CD8 responses marked VDJdb matching, which missed private and CD4 specificities.

This clonotype was obtained from an adult who was a healthcare worker with PCR-confirmed SARS-CoV-2 infection or an uninfected control (not recorded which). V and J are TRBV7-6 and TRBJ2-1, with D perhaps TRBD2 (6 bases). The sequencing input was whole blood. CDR3 in amino acids: CASSPRDFSANEQFF. CDR3 sequence (DNA): TGTGCCAGCAGCCCGCGGGACTTCTCGGCCAATGAGCAGTTCTTC.